Described below is a single T cell receptor (beta chain) sequence and its context. CDR3 length: 14 residues. V lost 4 bases to trimming and J lost 4 bases, with 11 bases between them. The germline V gene encodes CDR1 KGHDR and CDR2 SFDVKD. These data belong to a study of blood T cell repertoires in COVID-19. As for the study in general: Italy, Spain and the United States were the sources of the convalescent and acute COVID-19 samples. PBMCs, B-cell-depleted T cells, or T cells provided the cDNA or gDNA that made up the material.

Original analysis: The assay estimated nucleated cells by amplifying reference gene primers. Using immunoSEQ multiplex PCR, the repertoire was profiled, and TCRdb retains in-frame clones only, with some absent. Clonal size and the V and J genes are those of that table, whereas D and trimming came from the DNA. The sample holds over 6,000 clones, 86% seen once. The source material was peripheral blood. The TCR comes from a human donor with active COVID-19. The donor label of this sample is uncertain. The V and J genes are TRBV24-1 and TRBJ2-3, with a tentative D call TRBD2 (6 bases). The CDR3 protein is CATSDPSSADTQYF. CDR3 DNA: TGTGCCACCAGTGACCCCTCTAGCGCAGATACGCAGTATTTT.